The 9 T cell receptor beta chains given below trace back to one sample, sequenced in a study of shared clonotypes between healthy human individuals (TCRdb year 2020). Receptor amplification or capture employed the immunoSEQ multiplex PCR assay. Held by TCRdb, this immuneACCESS table contains in-frame sequences only and omits some clones. Under half of the omission traces to an unresolved V gene where checked; the cause of the rest is unknown. Here the sample has 450,000 to 600,000 clones; 79% occur a single time. 10% to 15% of the sample rests with the top ten. Sequencing used PBMCs. These receptor sequences come from a woman aged 40 to 50 in good health. Some clones in this sample may be carry-over from other donors' samples.

The genes are TRBV15 and TRBJ1-6; D is unresolved. The CDR3 loop spans 14 amino acids. Per germline, CDR1 LNHNV and CDR2 YYDKDF (reference sequence). V was trimmed by 3 bases and J by 5 bases, leaving 8 bases between them. The DNA for the CDR3 is TGTGCCACCAGCAGGGCGACGGATAATTCACCCCTCCACTTT. Protein product: CATSRATDNSPLHF. Together with reference TRBV15 and TRBJ1-6, the CDR3 gives the full variable domain: DAMVIQNPRYQVTQFGKPVTLSCSQTLNHNVMYWYQQKSSQAPKLLFHYYDKDFNNEADTPDNFQSRRPNTSFCFLDIRSPGLGDTAMYLCATSRATDNSPLHFGNGTRLTVT.

The chain joins TRBV5-5 to TRBJ1-5, with D possibly TRBD1 on 6 matching bases. The CDR3 consists of 14 residues. Germline lookup yields CDR1 SGHKS and CDR2 YYEKEE (reference sequence). Deletions cut 5 bases from V and 9 bases from J, with 18 bases between. The CDR3 protein is CASSFGQTKGPQHF. As DNA, the CDR3 is TGTGCCAGCAGTTTCGGACAGACCAAGGGGCCCCAGCATTTT.

The rearrangement uses TRBV6-7 and TRBJ1-2; 9 nucleotides match TRBD1. TRBV6-7 is classed as an ORF, of uncertain function. After removal of 0 bases from V and 6 bases from J, the junction contained 5 bases not matched to a gene. The CDR3 extends over 15 amino acids. The DNA of the CDR3 is TGTGCCAGCAGTTACTCCCCAGACAGGGGGGATGGCTACACCTTC. Translated: CASSYSPDRGDGYTF.

The chain uses TRBV27 and TRBJ1-2; weak D call: TRBD1 (5 bases). V shed 6 bases and J shed 4 bases, with 12 bases lying between them. The length of the CDR3 is 13 residues. Germline V CDR1 and CDR2: MNHEY, SMNVEV (reference sequence). Written as DNA, the CDR3 is TGTGCCAGCAGCGGGGCGGGAGGCTATGGCTACACCTTC. Translating gives CASSGAGGYGYTF.

The chain joins TRBV28 to TRBJ1-2; no clear D gene. V was trimmed by 5 bases and J by 13 bases, leaving 14 bases between them. Per the germline V gene, CDR1 is MDHEN and CDR2 is SYDVKM. CDR3 length equals 11 residues. The CDR3 sequence: CASSASVAFTF. The CDR3 nucleotides read TGTGCCAGCAGTGCATCCGTGGCTTTCACCTTC.

The V and J genes are TRBV6-1 and TRBJ2-2; D uncertain. This CDR3 contains 13 residues. From germline, CDR1 is MNHNS and CDR2 SASEGT. The V and J ends lost 4 bases and 4 bases respectively, with 7 bases between them. The CDR3 protein is CASSVIGTGELFF. CDR3 in DNA: TGTGCCAGCAGTGTTATCGGCACCGGGGAGCTGTTTTTT.

This chain joins TRBV11-2 and TRBJ1-2, with a tentative D call TRBD1 (6 bases). Trimming left V 0 bases short and J 4 bases short, with 12 bases between. In germline, CDR1 is SGHAT, CDR2 FQNNGV. There are 15 residues in the CDR3. CDR3 nucleotide sequence: TGTGCCAGCAGCTTAGATCTCCGGACAGTCTATGGCTACACCTTC. Residues: CASSLDLRTVYGYTF. The full variable domain, completed using reference TRBV11-2 and TRBJ1-2, is EAGVAQSPRYKIIEKRQSVAFWCNPISGHATLYWYQQILGQGPKLLIQFQNNGVVDDSQLPKDRFSAERLKGVDSTLKIQPAKLEDSAVYLCASSLDLRTVYGYTFGSGTRLTVV.

Notes on this clone: The same CDR3 is also encoded by other DNA sequences in this sample. The J gene is TRBJ2-1, the V gene TRBV5-4; maybe TRBD2 (6 bases). Germline CDR1 is SGHNT and CDR2 is YYREEE (reference sequence). V lost 2 bases to trimming and J lost 6 bases, with 9 bases between them. The CDR3 loop spans 13 amino acids. This chain's CDR3 is CASSLVGGNEQFF. The CDR3 nucleotides are TGTGCCAGCAGCTTAGTGGGGGGCAATGAGCAGTTCTTC.

The chain links TRBV7-9 to TRBJ2-7; D is perhaps TRBD2 (6 bases). This CDR3 spans 14 amino acids. The germline gives CDR1 SEHNR, CDR2 FQNEAQ (reference sequence). The V gene lost 5 bases and the J gene lost 7 bases, with 18 bases spanning the gap. The CDR3 DNA is TGTGCCAGCAGCCCGGGACTCGCGGCTGGGGAGCAGTACTTC. Translation gives CASSPGLAAGEQYF.